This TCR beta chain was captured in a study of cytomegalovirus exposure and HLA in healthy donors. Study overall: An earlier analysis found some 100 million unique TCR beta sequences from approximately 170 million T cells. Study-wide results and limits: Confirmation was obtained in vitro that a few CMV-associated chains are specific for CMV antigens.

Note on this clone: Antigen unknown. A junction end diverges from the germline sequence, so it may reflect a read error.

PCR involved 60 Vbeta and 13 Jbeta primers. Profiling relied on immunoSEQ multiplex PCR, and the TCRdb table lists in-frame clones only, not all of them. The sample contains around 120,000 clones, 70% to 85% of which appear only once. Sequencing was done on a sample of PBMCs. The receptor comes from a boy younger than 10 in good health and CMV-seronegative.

CDR3 DNA: TGTTCCAGCAGCTTACTCGGAGAGTACAATGAGCAGTTCTTC. Residues: CSSSLLGEYNEQFF. The genes are TRBV7-9 and TRBJ2-1; unclear D gene. CDR3 size: 14 residues. Germline V gene sequence: CDR1 SEHNR, CDR2 FQNEAQ (reference sequence).